This entry lists 21 T cell receptor beta chains sequenced from one sample in a study of T cell repertoires in cytomegalovirus infection. What these receptors recognize is not known. TCRdb recomputed calls from the reads with MiXCR, one row per CDR3 protein. The sample lists 830,000 or so distinct CDR3 sequences, over 25% occurring once. The sequencing here drew on cultured CD8+ T cells from PBMCs, taken from culture after CMV antigen stimulation. Source of these receptors: a human donor in good health (CMV status not recorded). Some clones in this sample may be carry-over from other donors' samples.

This chain connects TRBV29-1 to TRBJ2-2; TRBD1 might be the D (6 bases). Trimming pared 7 bases from V and 4 bases from J, leaving 13 bases between. The length of the CDR3 is 13 residues. Per the germline V gene, CDR1 is SQVTM and CDR2 is ANQGSEA. This CDR3 reads CSASQGPTGELFF. CDR3 bases: TGCAGCGCATCCCAGGGGCCCACCGGGGAGCTGTTTTTT.

The CDR3 region is CASSHEWTFPTDTQYF. In DNA form, the CDR3 reads TGCGCCAGCAGCCATGAGTGGACATTTCCCACAGATACGCAGTATTTT. The rearrangement links TRBV4-1 to TRBJ2-3; D is possibly TRBD1 (5 bases). Trimming shortened V by 3 bases and J by 2 bases, and 15 bases separated the two germline ends. CDR1 is MGHRA, CDR2 YSYEKL, per germline. The CDR3 loop spans 16 amino acids.

This clonotype was seen more than once but under ten times. This chain uses TRBV7-9 with TRBJ1-1; 8 positions agree with TRBD1. V gave up 3 bases and J gave up 8 bases; unmatched junction bases: 8. The CDR3 loop spans 14 amino acids. Germline V gene data show CDR1 as SEHNR and CDR2 as FQNEAQ (reference sequence). The CDR3 loop reads CASSFRDRTEEAFF. In nucleotides, the CDR3 is TGTGCCAGCAGCTTCCGGGACAGGACCGAGGAAGCTTTCTTT.

The chain links TRBV10-3 to TRBJ2-3, with 9 bases matching TRBD1. This CDR3 spans 20 amino acids. CDR1 is ENHRY, CDR2 SYGVKD, per germline. The junction had 15 bases not matched to a gene; V was cut back by 2 bases and J by 0 bases. Here the CDR3 reads CAISENRGLDGGPSTDTQYF. The CDR3, as DNA: TGTGCCATCAGTGAGAACAGGGGGCTGGACGGGGGGCCCAGCACAGATACGCAGTATTTT.

As for this clonotype: A read error is possible here, since a much larger clone lies one base away. The chain links TRBV12-5 to TRBJ1-1, with D maybe TRBD1 (5 bases). This CDR3 comprises 13 residues. Germline lookup yields CDR1 LGHNT and CDR2 FRNRAP. This CDR3 reads CVSNRRVNTEAFF. The CDR3 DNA sequence: TGTGTGAGCAATCGCAGGGTGAACACTGAAGCTTTCTTT.

This clonotype was counted between two and nine times. The chain is built from TRBV12-3 or TRBV12-4 and TRBJ2-7; TRBD1 matches at 7 bases. J lost 3 bases, V lost 3 bases, and 8 bases had no gene match. The CDR3 has 15 amino acids. DNA for the CDR3: TGTGCCAGCAGTTTGTCCGGGACAGCAGGCTACGAGCAGTACTTC. Its protein is CASSLSGTAGYEQYF.

This clonotype was seen more than once but under ten times. The chain uses TRBV4-1 and TRBJ2-5; 9 positions agree with TRBD1. The CDR3 extends over 15 amino acids. The germline V gene has CDR1 MGHRA and CDR2 YSYEKL. V shed 1 base and J 3 bases; nucleotides not matched to a gene: 3. Here the CDR3 reads CASSQVQGAEETQYF. The CDR3 coding sequence is TGCGCCAGCAGCCAAGTACAGGGGGCTGAAGAGACCCAGTACTTC.

The CDR3 loop reads CASSILGPESEQYF. The CDR3, as DNA: TGTGCCAGCAGCATTCTCGGGCCTGAAAGCGAGCAGTACTTC. The rearrangement links TRBV7-2 to TRBJ2-7, with D unresolved. V lost 5 bases, J lost 6 bases, and 17 bases lay in between. Germline assignment: CDR1 SGHTA and CDR2 FQGNSA. The CDR3 is 14 residues long.

This clonotype was seen only a few times. The genes are TRBV10-3 and TRBJ2-3; no definite D call. Trimming pared 3 bases from V and 2 bases from J, leaving 3 bases between. The CDR3 is made up of 12 amino acids. The germline gives CDR1 ENHRY, CDR2 SYGVKD. The CDR3 region has the DNA TGTGCCATCAGTGACTCCACAGATACGCAGTATTTT. Protein sequence: CAISDSTDTQYF.

This sequence joins TRBV7-9 and TRBJ2-3; D is possibly TRBD1 (5 bases). This CDR3 comprises 14 residues. Trimming pared 5 bases from V and 2 bases from J, leaving 11 bases between. The germline gives CDR1 SEHNR, CDR2 FQNEAQ (reference sequence). This chain's CDR3 is CASSIDSNTDTQYF. CDR3 nucleotide sequence: TGTGCCAGCAGCATCGACAGTAACACAGATACGCAGTATTTT.

For this clonotype: One end of the junction fails to match germline, which may point to a read error. This sequence joins TRBV29-1 and TRBJ1-2; TRBD1 is a possible D gene (6 bases). The CDR3 is 12 amino acids. Germline V CDR1 and CDR2: SQVTM, ANQGSEA. Here the CDR3 reads CSVVGGASGYNF. The CDR3 DNA reads as TGCAGCGTTGTGGGGGGGGCGAGTGGCTACAACTTC.

V gene TRBV25-1 combines with J gene TRBJ1-2; D is possibly TRBD1 (6 bases). This CDR3 has 17 amino acids. Per germline, CDR1 MGHDK and CDR2 SYGVNS. Trimming took off 2 bases at V and 7 bases at J, with 23 bases between the two ends. The CDR3 nucleotides read TGTGCCAGCAGTGAAAGGTGGGAACAGGGCGAGCTTCGTGGCTACACCTTC. Protein: CASSERWEQGELRGYTF.

This clonotype was seen more than once but under ten times. This sequence joins TRBV11-2 and TRBJ2-1; D possibly corresponds to TRBD2 (5 bases). This CDR3 has 15 residues. The ends were cut back, 4 bases at V and 3 bases at J, with 13 bases in the middle. Germline V gene data show CDR1 as SGHAT and CDR2 as FQNNGV. CDR3 sequence: CASSYGSGDYNEQFF. In DNA form, the CDR3 reads TGTGCCAGCAGCTATGGGAGCGGAGACTACAATGAGCAGTTCTTC. The variable domain in full, with the rest retrieved from reference TRBV11-2 and TRBJ2-1, is EAGVAQSPRYKIIEKRQSVAFWCNPISGHATLYWYQQILGQGPKLLIQFQNNGVVDDSQLPKDRFSAERLKGVDSTLKIQPAKLEDSAVYLCASSYGSGDYNEQFFGPGTRLTVL.

On this clonotype: Germline and junction disagree at one end, which may indicate a read error. V gene TRBV27 combines with J gene TRBJ2-2; D remains ambiguous. Germline CDR1 and CDR2: MNHEY and SMNVEV (reference sequence). The CDR3 loop spans 13 amino acids. The CDR3 here is CASSLELTEELFF. DNA of the CDR3: TGTGCCAGCAGCCTAGAGCTCACCGAGGAGCTGTTTTTT.

This clonotype turned up a few times. In DNA form, the CDR3 reads TGTGCCAGCAGGGGGTACGACACTTTCCCTATTAATGAGCAGTTCTTC. Translated, it gives CASRGYDTFPINEQFF. The rearrangement uses TRBV12-3 or TRBV12-4 and TRBJ2-1; D not resolved. V dropped 6 bases and J dropped 7 bases, with 22 bases sitting between them. The CDR3 sequence is 16 residues long.

This clonotype occurred a few times. The chain is built from TRBV6-6 and TRBJ1-5, with a possible D match to TRBD1 (5 bases). Germline-derived CDR1 and CDR2 are MNHNY and SVGAGI (reference sequence). V was cut by 6 bases and J by 3 bases, with 12 bases left in between. The CDR3 sequence is 14 residues long. CDR3 region: CASSHGAHNQPQHF. The CDR3 DNA reads TGTGCCAGCAGCCACGGGGCCCACAATCAGCCCCAGCATTTT.

This clonotype was seen more than once but under ten times. The DNA of the CDR3 is TGTGCCAGCAGTTACGACATGAGTAATGGCTACACCTTC. Encoded protein: CASSYDMSNGYTF. The V and J genes are TRBV6-2 or TRBV6-3 and TRBJ1-2; no clear D gene. This CDR3 has 13 residues. Germline values: CDR1 MNHEY, CDR2 SVGEGT. Trimming removed 2 bases from V and 6 bases from J, with 10 bases in between.

On this clonotype: An end of the junction differs from the germline gene, which may be a read error. The genes are TRBV6-1 and TRBJ2-5; a possible D gene is TRBD2 (7 bases). CDR3 length: 15 amino acids. Germline CDR1 MNHNS, CDR2 SASEGT. This chain's CDR3 is CASSESRRGGETQYF. The CDR3 nucleotides read TGCGCCAGCAGTGAATCTAGGAGGGGGGGAGAGACCCAGTACTTC.

This chain links TRBV20-1 with TRBJ2-7; 7 bases match TRBD1. The J segment lost 2 bases and the V segment lost 3 bases, leaving 16 bases of the junction unmatched. The CDR3 contains 17 residues. From germline, CDR1 is DFQATT and CDR2 SNEGSKA (reference sequence). CDR3 nucleotides: TGCAGTGCTAGTCCCCCCCCTTCGACAGGGCGCCCCTACGAGCAGTACTTC. This gives the protein CSASPPPSTGRPYEQYF.

This clonotype was picked up a small number of times. V and J are TRBV7-8 and TRBJ2-3; D is perhaps TRBD1 or TRBD2 (6 bases each). This CDR3 comprises 16 residues. Germline CDR1 reads SGHVS; CDR2 reads FQNEAQ. Trimming took off 1 base at V and 0 bases at J, with 11 bases between the two ends. The CDR3 sequence: CASSLEGGLSTDTQYF. The CDR3 nucleotides read TGTGCCAGCAGCTTAGAGGGGGGATTAAGCACAGATACGCAGTATTTT.

The chain combines TRBV18 with TRBJ2-1; 9 nucleotides agree with TRBD2. Germline V lookup: CDR1 KGHSH, CDR2 LQKENI. The trim removed 2 bases at V and 0 bases at J, leaving 11 bases unmatched. The CDR3 consists of 19 residues. The CDR3 DNA follows: TGTGCCAGCTCACCAATAGCCAGCGGGGGGCCGAGCTCCTACAATGAGCAGTTCTTC. It translates to CASSPIASGGPSSYNEQFF.